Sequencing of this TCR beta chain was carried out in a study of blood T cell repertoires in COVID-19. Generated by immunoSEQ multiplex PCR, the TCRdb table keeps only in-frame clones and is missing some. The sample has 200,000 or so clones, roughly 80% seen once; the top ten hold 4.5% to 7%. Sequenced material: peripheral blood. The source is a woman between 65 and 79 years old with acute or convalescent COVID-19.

CDR3 loop: CASSLSTGDSVQPQHF. The DNA of the CDR3 is TGTGCCAGCAGCTTGTCGACAGGGGACTCGGTTCAGCCCCAGCATTTT. The rearrangement uses TRBV7-2 and TRBJ1-5, with 8 bases fitting TRBD1. The CDR3 loop spans 16 amino acids. Germline V CDR1 and CDR2: SGHTA, FQGNSA. After removal of 3 bases from V and 6 bases from J, the junction contained 10 bases not matched to a gene.